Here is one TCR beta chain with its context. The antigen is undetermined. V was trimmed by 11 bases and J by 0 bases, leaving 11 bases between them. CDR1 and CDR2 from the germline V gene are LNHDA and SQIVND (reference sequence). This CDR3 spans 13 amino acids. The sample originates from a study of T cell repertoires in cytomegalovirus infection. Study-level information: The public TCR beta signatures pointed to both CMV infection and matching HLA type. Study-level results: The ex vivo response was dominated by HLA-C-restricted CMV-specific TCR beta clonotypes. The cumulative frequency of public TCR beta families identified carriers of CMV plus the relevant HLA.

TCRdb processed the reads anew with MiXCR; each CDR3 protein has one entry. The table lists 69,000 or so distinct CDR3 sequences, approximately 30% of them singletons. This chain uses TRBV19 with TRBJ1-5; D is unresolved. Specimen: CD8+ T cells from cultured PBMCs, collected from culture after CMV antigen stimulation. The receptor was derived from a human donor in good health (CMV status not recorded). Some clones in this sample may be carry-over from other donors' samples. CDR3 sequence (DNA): TGTGCCGGAGGACCGGGTAGCAATCAGCCCCAGCATTTT. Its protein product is CAGGPGSNQPQHF.